The source of this TCR beta chain is a study of blood T cells in healthy people across ages. With a J-beta primer mix and a sample-barcoded 5' primer, a second PCR ran 7 to 11 cycles. TCRdb reanalysed the 5' RACE reads using MiXCR and keeps one entry per CDR3 protein. This sample yields around 850,000 distinct CDR3 sequences, of which roughly 35% are seen a single time; 13% belongs to the top ten. The study, taken as a whole, reports: Naive CD4+ cell counts and diversity both ran higher in long-lived than in aged donors. Roughly linear declines in TCR beta diversity per million T cells occurred with age.

This CDR3 comprises 16 residues. The V and J ends lost 5 bases and 4 bases, in that order; junction bases with no gene match: 10. This clonotype was found a few times. Its antigen is as yet unknown. Per-sample yields of isolated PBMCs were at least 6 million. The receptor was derived from a man younger than 35 in good health. The sample taken for sequencing was blood. This chain joins TRBV12-3 or TRBV12-4 and TRBJ1-2, with TRBD1 matching 10 bases. This CDR3 is CASSLSWTGGGYGYTF. In nucleotides, the CDR3 is TGTGCCAGCAGTCTATCCTGGACAGGGGGTGGCTATGGCTACACCTTC.